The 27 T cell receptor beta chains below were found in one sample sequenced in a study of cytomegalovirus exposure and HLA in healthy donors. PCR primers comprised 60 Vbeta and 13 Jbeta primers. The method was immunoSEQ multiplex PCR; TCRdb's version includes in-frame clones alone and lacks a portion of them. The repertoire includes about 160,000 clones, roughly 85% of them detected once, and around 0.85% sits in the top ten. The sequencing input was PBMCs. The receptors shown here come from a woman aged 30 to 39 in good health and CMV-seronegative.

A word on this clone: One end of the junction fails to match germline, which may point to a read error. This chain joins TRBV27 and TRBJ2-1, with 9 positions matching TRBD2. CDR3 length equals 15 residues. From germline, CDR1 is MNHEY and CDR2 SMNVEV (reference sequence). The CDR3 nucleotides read TGTACCAGCAGTTTGACTAGCGGCCCCTACAATGAGCAGTTCTTC. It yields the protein CTSSLTSGPYNEQFF.

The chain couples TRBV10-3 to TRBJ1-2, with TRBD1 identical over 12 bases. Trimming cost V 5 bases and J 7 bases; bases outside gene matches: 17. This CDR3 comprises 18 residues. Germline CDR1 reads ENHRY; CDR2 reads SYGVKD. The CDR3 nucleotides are TGTGCCATCAGTTCCGCAAATCCGGGACAGGGGGCGCGAGGTGGCTACACCTTC. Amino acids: CAISSANPGQGARGGYTF.

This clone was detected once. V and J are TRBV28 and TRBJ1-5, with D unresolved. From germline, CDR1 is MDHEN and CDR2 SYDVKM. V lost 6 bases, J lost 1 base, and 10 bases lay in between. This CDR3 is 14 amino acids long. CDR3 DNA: TGTGCCAGCAGCCCTCCCGGGAGCAATCAGCCCCAGCATTTT. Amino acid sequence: CASSPPGSNQPQHF.

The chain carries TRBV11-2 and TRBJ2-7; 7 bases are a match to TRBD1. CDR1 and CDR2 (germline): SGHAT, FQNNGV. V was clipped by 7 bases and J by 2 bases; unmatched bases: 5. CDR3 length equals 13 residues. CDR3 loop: CASTVGQAYEQYF. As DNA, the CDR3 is TGTGCCAGCACCGTAGGACAGGCCTACGAGCAGTACTTC.

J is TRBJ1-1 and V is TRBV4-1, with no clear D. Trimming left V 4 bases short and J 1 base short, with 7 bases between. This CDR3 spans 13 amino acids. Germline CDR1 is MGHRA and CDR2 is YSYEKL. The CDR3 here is CASSRAQNTEAFF. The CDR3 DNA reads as TGCGCCAGCAGCCGAGCTCAGAACACTGAAGCTTTCTTT.

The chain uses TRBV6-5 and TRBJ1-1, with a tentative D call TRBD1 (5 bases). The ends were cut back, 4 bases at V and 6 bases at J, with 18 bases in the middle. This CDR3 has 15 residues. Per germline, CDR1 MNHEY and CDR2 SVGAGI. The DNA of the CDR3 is TGTGCCAGCAGTTTCAATCCATTTCAGGGCTCTGAAGCTTTCTTT. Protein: CASSFNPFQGSEAFF.

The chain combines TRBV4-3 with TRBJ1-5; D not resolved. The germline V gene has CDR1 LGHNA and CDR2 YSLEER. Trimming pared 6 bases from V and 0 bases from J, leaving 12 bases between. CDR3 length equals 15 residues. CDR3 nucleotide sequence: TGCGCCAGCAGAAGAACGCACATTAGCAATCAGCCCCAGCATTTT. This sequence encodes CASRRTHISNQPQHF.

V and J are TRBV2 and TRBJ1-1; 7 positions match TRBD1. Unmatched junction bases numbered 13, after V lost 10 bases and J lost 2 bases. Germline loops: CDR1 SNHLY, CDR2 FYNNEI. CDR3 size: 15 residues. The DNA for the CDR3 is TGTGCCACCTGGACCGACGGGACAGCCAACACTGAAGCTTTCTTT. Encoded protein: CATWTDGTANTEAFF.

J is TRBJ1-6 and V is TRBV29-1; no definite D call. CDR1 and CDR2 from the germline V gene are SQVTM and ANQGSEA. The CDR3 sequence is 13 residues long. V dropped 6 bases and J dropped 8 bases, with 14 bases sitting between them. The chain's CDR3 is CSVRTGKHSPLHF. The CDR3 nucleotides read TGCAGCGTCAGAACGGGGAAGCATTCACCCCTCCACTTT.

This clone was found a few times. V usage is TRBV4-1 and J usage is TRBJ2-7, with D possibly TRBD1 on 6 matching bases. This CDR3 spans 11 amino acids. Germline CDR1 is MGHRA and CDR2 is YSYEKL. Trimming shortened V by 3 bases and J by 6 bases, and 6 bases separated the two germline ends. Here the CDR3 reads CASSQGAEQYF. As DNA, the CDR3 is TGCGCCAGCAGCCAGGGGGCCGAGCAGTACTTC.

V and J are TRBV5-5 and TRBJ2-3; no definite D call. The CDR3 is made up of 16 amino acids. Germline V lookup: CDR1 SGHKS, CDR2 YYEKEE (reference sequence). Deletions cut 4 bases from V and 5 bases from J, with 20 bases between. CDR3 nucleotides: TGTGCCAGCAGCCTACGCTACTTTCAGGAAAGAGATACGCAGTATTTT. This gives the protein CASSLRYFQERDTQYF. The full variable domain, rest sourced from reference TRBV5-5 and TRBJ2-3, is DAGVTQSPTHLIKTRGQQVTLRCSPISGHKSVSWYQQVLGQGPQFIFQYYEKEERGRGNFPDRFSARQFPNYSSELNVNALLLGDSALYLCASSLRYFQERDTQYFGPGTRLTVL.

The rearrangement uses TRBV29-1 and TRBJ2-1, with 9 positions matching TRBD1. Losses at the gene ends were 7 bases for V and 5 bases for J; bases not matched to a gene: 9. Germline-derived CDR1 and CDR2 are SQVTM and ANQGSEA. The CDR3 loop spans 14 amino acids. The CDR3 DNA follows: TGCAGCGCAGGGACAGGGCATCTGAACAATGAGCAGTTCTTC. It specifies CSAGTGHLNNEQFF.

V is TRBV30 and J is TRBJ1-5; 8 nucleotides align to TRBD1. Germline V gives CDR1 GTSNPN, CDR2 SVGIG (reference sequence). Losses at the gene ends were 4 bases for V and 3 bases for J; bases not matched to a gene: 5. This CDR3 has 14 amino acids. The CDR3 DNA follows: TGTGCCTGGAATATGGACAGGGACAATCAGCCCCAGCATTTT. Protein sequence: CAWNMDRDNQPQHF.

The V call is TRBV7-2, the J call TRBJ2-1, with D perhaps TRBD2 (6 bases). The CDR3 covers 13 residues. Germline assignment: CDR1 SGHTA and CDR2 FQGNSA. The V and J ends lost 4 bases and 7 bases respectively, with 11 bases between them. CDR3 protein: CASSSGGRNEQFF. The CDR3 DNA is TGTGCCAGCAGCTCCGGAGGGCGTAATGAGCAGTTCTTC.

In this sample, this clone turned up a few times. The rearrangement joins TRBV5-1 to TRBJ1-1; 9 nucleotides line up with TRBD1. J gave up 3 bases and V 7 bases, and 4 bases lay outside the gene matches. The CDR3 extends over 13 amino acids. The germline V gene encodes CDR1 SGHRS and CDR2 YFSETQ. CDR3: CASRGTGHTEAFF. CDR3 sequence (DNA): TGCGCCAGCCGAGGGACAGGGCACACTGAAGCTTTCTTT. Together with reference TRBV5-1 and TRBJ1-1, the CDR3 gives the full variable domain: KAGVTQTPRYLIKTRGQQVTLSCSPISGHRSVSWYQQTPGQGLQFLFEYFSETQRNKGNFPGRFSGRQFSNSRSEMNVSTLELGDSALYLCASRGTGHTEAFFGQGTRLTVV.

The CDR3 reads CASSFVDTQYF. As DNA, the CDR3 is TGTGCCAGCAGCTTCGTAGATACGCAGTATTTT. The chain has TRBV7-8 and TRBJ2-3; the D is unclear. Per the germline V gene, CDR1 is SGHVS and CDR2 is FQNEAQ. V lost 3 bases and J lost 5, with 3 bases in between. This CDR3 has 11 residues.

Here the CDR3 DNA reads TGTGCCAGCAGCTTAGCTTTTACGGGCATACTAGCGGGGGGCAGGGGAGATACGCAGTATTTT. The encoded protein is CASSLAFTGILAGGRGDTQYF. This chain uses TRBV7-2 with TRBJ2-3; the match to TRBD2 covers 12 bases. J lost 5 bases, V lost 0 bases, and 18 bases had no gene match. Germline CDR1 is SGHTA and CDR2 is FQGNSA. The CDR3 has 21 residues.

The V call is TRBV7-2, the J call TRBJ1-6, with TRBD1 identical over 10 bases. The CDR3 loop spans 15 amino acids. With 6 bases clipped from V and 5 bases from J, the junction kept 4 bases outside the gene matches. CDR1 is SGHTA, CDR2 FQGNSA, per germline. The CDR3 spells CASRRGTGDNSPLHF. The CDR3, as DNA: TGTGCCAGCAGGAGAGGGACAGGGGATAATTCACCCCTCCACTTT. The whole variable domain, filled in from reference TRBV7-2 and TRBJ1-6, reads GAGVSQSPSNKVTEKGKDVELRCDPISGHTALYWYRQSLGQGLEFLIYFQGNSAPDKSGLPSDRFSAERTGGSVSTLTIQRTQQEDSAVYLCASRRGTGDNSPLHFGNGTRLTVT.

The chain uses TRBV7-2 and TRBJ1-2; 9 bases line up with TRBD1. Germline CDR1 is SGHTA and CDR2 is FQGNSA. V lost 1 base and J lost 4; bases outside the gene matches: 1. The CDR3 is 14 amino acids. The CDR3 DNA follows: TGTGCCAGCAGCTTAGGGGGACAGGGCTATGGCTACACCTTC. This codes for CASSLGGQGYGYTF.

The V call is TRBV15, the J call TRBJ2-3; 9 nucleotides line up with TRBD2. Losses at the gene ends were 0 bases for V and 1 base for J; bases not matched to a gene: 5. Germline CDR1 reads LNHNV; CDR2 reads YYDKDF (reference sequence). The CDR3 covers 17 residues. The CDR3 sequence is CATSREGASGGTDTQYF. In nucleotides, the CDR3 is TGTGCCACCAGCAGAGAGGGGGCTAGCGGGGGCACAGATACGCAGTATTTT. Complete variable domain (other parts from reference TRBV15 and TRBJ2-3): DAMVIQNPRYQVTQFGKPVTLSCSQTLNHNVMYWYQQKSSQAPKLLFHYYDKDFNNEADTPDNFQSRRPNTSFCFLDIRSPGLGDTAMYLCATSREGASGGTDTQYFGPGTRLTVL.

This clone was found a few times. The CDR3 DNA sequence: TGTGCCAGCAGTTTACAGGGATGGGTTAACACCATATATTTT. It yields the protein CASSLQGWVNTIYF. The chain uses TRBV28 and TRBJ1-3; perhaps TRBD1 as D (5 bases). V lost 2 bases to trimming and J lost 7 bases, with 12 bases between them. Germline V gene lookup returns CDR1 MDHEN and CDR2 SYDVKM. This CDR3 region has 14 residues.

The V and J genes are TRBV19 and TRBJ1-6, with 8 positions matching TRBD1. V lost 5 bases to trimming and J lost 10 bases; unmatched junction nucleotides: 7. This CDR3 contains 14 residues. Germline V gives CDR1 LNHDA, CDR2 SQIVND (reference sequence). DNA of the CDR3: TGTGCCAGTAGTTCCTCCGGGACAGGCTCACCCCTCCACTTT. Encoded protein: CASSSSGTGSPLHF.

The CDR3 sequence: CASSWLRDRGPTEAFF. The CDR3 DNA reads as TGTGCCAGCAGCTGGCTCCGGGACAGGGGGCCAACTGAAGCTTTCTTT. The V and J genes are TRBV7-6 and TRBJ1-1; 12 nucleotides align to TRBD1. CDR1 is SGHVS and CDR2 is FNYEAQ in the germline V gene. V dropped 4 bases and J dropped 5; count of bases not matched to a gene: 8. This CDR3 spans 16 amino acids. Combining the CDR3 with reference TRBV7-6 and TRBJ1-1 gives the whole variable domain GAGVSQSPRYKVTKRGQDVALRCDPISGHVSLYWYRQALGQGPEFLTYFNYEAQQDKSGLPNDRFSAERPEGSISTLTIQRTEQRDSAMYRCASSWLRDRGPTEAFFGQGTRLTVV.

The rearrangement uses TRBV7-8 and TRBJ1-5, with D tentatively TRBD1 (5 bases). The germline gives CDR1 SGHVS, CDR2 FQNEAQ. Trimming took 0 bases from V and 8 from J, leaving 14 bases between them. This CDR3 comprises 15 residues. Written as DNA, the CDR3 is TGTGCCAGCAGCTTAGCAGATGGTAGCAGGGAGCCCCAGCATTTT. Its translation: CASSLADGSREPQHF.

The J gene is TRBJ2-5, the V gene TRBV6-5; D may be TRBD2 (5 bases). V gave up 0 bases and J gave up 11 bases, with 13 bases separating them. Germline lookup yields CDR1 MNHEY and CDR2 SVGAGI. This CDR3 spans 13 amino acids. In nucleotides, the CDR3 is TGTGCCAGCAGTTACTCAAGGGAGATGGGGCAGTACTTC. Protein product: CASSYSREMGQYF.

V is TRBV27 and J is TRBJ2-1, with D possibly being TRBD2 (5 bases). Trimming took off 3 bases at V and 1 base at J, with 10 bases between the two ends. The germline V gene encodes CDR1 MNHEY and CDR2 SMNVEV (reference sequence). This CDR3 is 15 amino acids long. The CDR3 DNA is TGTGCCAGCAGTTTCCTGGACTCATCCTACAATGAGCAGTTCTTC. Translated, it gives CASSFLDSSYNEQFF.

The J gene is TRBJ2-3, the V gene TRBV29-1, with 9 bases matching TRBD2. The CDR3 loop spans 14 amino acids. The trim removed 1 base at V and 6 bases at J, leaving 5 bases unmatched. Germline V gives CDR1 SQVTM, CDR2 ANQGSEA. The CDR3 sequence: CSVEGSGSIDTQYF. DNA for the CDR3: TGCAGCGTTGAAGGTAGCGGGAGTATCGATACGCAGTATTTT.